This T cell receptor (beta chain) was profiled in a study of shared clonotypes between healthy human individuals. None of the donors, who were healthy HIV-negative adults, had recently had acute infections or vaccinations. General study findings and limits: The study drew on few donors, limiting represented genetic and exposure-history diversity.

Investigators spread the genomic DNA of each subset evenly over several immunoSEQ plates. Sequenced by immunoSEQ multiplex PCR; TCRdb stores in-frame clones only, minus some. Among over 1.4 million clones listed, 95% to 97% were seen once. V lost 6 bases to trimming and J lost 1 base; unmatched junction nucleotides: 8. Germline assignment: CDR1 SGHRS and CDR2 YFSETQ. This CDR3 has 16 residues. Comment on this clone: Its specificity is unknown.

The sequenced sample consisted of naive CD4+ T cells sorted from blood. Subset described: CD45RA+ positively selected. The sequence came from a man aged 30 to 39 in good health. The V and J genes are TRBV5-1 and TRBJ2-4; 9 positions match TRBD1. CDR3 DNA sequence: TGCGCCAGCACCCTATCACAGGGGGCGGCCAAAAACATTCAGTACTTC. It yields the protein CASTLSQGAAKNIQYF.